The 29 T cell receptor beta chains listed next were all sequenced from one sample in a study of T cells in Graves' hyperthyroidism and ophthalmopathy. Amplification yielded TCR beta CDR3 regions, with RNA transcripts as the source. First-round RT-PCR of the TCR CDR3 relied on the HTBI primer set. TCRdb re-called the multiplex PCR reads with MiXCR, one entry per CDR3 protein. The sample lists under 600,000 distinct CDR3 sequences; around 15% were seen once. Input material: blood. Receptors originate from a woman between 35 and 50 years old with Graves' ophthalmopathy.

The rearrangement links TRBV7-6 to TRBJ1-2, with 7 positions matching TRBD1. V gave up 1 base and J gave up 4 bases; unmatched junction bases: 9. The V gene's germline CDR1 is SGHVS and CDR2 FNYEAQ. The CDR3 is 16 residues long. The DNA of the CDR3 is TGTGCCAGCAGCTTAGGGGCGCAGGGGGGAAGCTATGGCTACACCTTC. This encodes CASSLGAQGGSYGYTF.

The chain carries TRBV20-1 and TRBJ2-3; possible D gene TRBD1, 5 bases. The V gene's germline CDR1 is DFQATT and CDR2 SNEGSKA (reference sequence). Trimming stripped 6 bases from V and 4 bases from J, with 20 bases between. CDR3 size: 15 residues. The CDR3, as DNA: TGCAGTGCCGGCCCGGTCTCGACAGTCCCAGATACGCAGTATTTT. Encoded protein: CSAGPVSTVPDTQYF.

This clonotype was seen repeatedly, ten times or more. V gene TRBV30 combines with J gene TRBJ1-4; 7 bases map to TRBD1. Germline-derived CDR1 and CDR2 are GTSNPN and SVGIG (reference sequence). V gave up 3 bases and J gave up 1 base; unmatched junction bases: 5. The CDR3 runs 15 residues. In nucleotides, the CDR3 is TGTGCCTGGAGCGTTAACAGGGGAACTAATGAAAAACTGTTTTTT. Encoded protein: CAWSVNRGTNEKLFF.

There are a few counts of this clonotype. This rearrangement joins TRBV20-1 to TRBJ1-3; D not certain. The CDR3 length is 15 residues. Germline V gives CDR1 DFQATT, CDR2 SNEGSKA (reference sequence). Trimming took 0 bases from V and 0 from J, leaving 9 bases between them. This CDR3 reads CSAREAGTSGNTIYF. The CDR3 DNA reads TGCAGTGCTAGAGAGGCCGGCACCTCTGGAAACACCATATATTTT.

This clonotype was observed a few times. The chain recombines TRBV19 with TRBJ1-1; D call uncertain. V gave up 7 bases and J gave up 0 bases, with 21 bases separating them. The CDR3 has 17 residues. The germline V gene has CDR1 LNHDA and CDR2 SQIVND (reference sequence). CDR3 coding DNA: TGTGCCAGTAATATCTATGGCACGGAAAGATTGAACACTGAAGCTTTCTTT. It codes for CASNIYGTERLNTEAFF. The complete variable domain, with remaining parts taken from reference TRBV19 and TRBJ1-1, reads DGGITQSPKYLFRKEGQNVTLSCEQNLNHDAMYWYRQDPGQGLRLIYYSQIVNDFQKGDIAEGYSVSREKKESFPLTVTSAQKNPTAFYLCASNIYGTERLNTEAFFGQGTRLTVV.

In this sample, this clonotype turned up a few times. The CDR3 here is CASSQDGAGGQETQYF. The DNA for the CDR3 is TGCGCCAGCAGCCAAGATGGGGCGGGGGGGCAAGAGACCCAGTACTTC. The chain employs TRBV4-1 and TRBJ2-5; 9 nucleotides agree with TRBD2. The CDR3 contains 16 residues. The V segment lost 0 bases and the J segment 2 bases; nucleotides outside the gene matches: 4. The germline gives CDR1 MGHRA, CDR2 YSYEKL.

At least ten counts were recorded for this clonotype. The chain carries TRBV11-2 and TRBJ2-2; D may be TRBD2 (6 bases). The CDR3 runs 15 residues. Trimming removed 1 base at V and 6 bases at J, with 12 bases between. CDR1 is SGHAT and CDR2 is FQNNGV in the germline V gene. CDR3 DNA sequence: TGTGCCAGCAGCTTAGCGGGAGTTGTCCCCGGGGAGCTGTTTTTT. Encoded protein: CASSLAGVVPGELFF. Supplemented by reference TRBV11-2 and TRBJ2-2, the full variable domain reads EAGVAQSPRYKIIEKRQSVAFWCNPISGHATLYWYQQILGQGPKLLIQFQNNGVVDDSQLPKDRFSAERLKGVDSTLKIQPAKLEDSAVYLCASSLAGVVPGELFFGEGSRLTVL.

The table lists this clonotype with many counts. The gene calls are TRBV10-3 and TRBJ2-1, with a possible D match to TRBD2 (5 bases). Trimming took off 1 base at V and 5 bases at J, with 9 bases between the two ends. The CDR3 covers 14 residues. Germline loops: CDR1 ENHRY, CDR2 SYGVKD. The CDR3 DNA follows: TGTGCCATCAGTGAGTGGCAGCGGAACAATGAGCAGTTCTTC. Residues: CAISEWQRNNEQFF.

The V call is TRBV5-4, the J call TRBJ2-5, with D perhaps given as TRBD1 or TRBD2 (7 bases each). Per germline, CDR1 SGHNT and CDR2 YYREEE (reference sequence). The CDR3 extends over 15 amino acids. Deletions cut 2 bases from V and 0 bases from J, with 11 bases between. The CDR3 DNA sequence: TGTGCCAGCAGCTTCGGGGGGACAGACCAAGAGACCCAGTACTTC. It is translated as CASSFGGTDQETQYF. The whole variable domain, remainder taken from reference TRBV5-4 and TRBJ2-5, is ETGVTQSPTHLIKTRGQQVTLRCSSQSGHNTVSWYQQALGQGPQFIFQYYREEENGRGNFPPRFSGLQFPNYSSELNVNALELDDSALYLCASSFGGTDQETQYFGPGTRLLVL.

This clonotype has a handful of counts. The rearrangement uses TRBV5-1 and TRBJ2-3; D might be TRBD1 or TRBD2, each matching 6 bases. V was shortened by 0 bases and J by 0 bases, with 20 bases between the two germline ends. Germline V gene lookup returns CDR1 SGHRS and CDR2 YFSETQ. The CDR3 length is 19 residues. CDR3 protein: CASSLGFPTGAQSTDTQYF. CDR3 sequence (DNA): TGCGCCAGCAGCTTGGGGTTTCCGACGGGGGCTCAGAGCACAGATACGCAGTATTTT.

The chain recombines TRBV7-2 with TRBJ1-1; no clear D. V shed 0 bases and J shed 5 bases, with 13 bases lying between them. The CDR3 has 15 amino acids. Germline assignment: CDR1 SGHTA and CDR2 FQGNSA. CDR3 sequence (DNA): TGTGCCAGCAGCTTAGCGCGGGGAACGGGAACTGAAGCTTTCTTT. Its translation is CASSLARGTGTEAFF.

Many counts were recorded for this clonotype. This chain uses TRBV9 with TRBJ2-7; TRBD2 might be the D (6 bases). Trimming left V 0 bases short and J 0 bases short, with 10 bases between. CDR3 length: 15 amino acids. Germline loops: CDR1 SGDLS, CDR2 YYNGEE. The CDR3 DNA is TGTGCCAGCAGCGTAGGGGCGGAGGGCTCCTACGAGCAGTACTTC. Amino acids: CASSVGAEGSYEQYF.

With respect to this clonotype: A much larger clone is a single base away; this may be a read error. The rearrangement joins TRBV6-1 to TRBJ1-1; D call uncertain. The CDR3 runs 14 residues. Trimming cost V 2 bases and J 4 bases, with 11 bases left between them. Germline V gene sequence: CDR1 MNHNS, CDR2 SASEGT. CDR3 in amino acids: CASSETVRATEAFF. Here the CDR3 DNA reads TGTGCCAGCAGTGAAACAGTCCGGGCCACTGAAGCTTTCTTT.

This clonotype was detected many times. V gene TRBV7-2 combines with J gene TRBJ1-1; D gene uncertain. V lost 7 bases and J lost 7, with 13 bases in between. The length of the CDR3 is 12 residues. The germline CDR1 and CDR2 sequences are SGHTA and FQGNSA. The CDR3 region is CASTPPVGEAFF. In nucleotides, the CDR3 is TGTGCCAGCACCCCTCCGGTGGGTGAAGCTTTCTTT.

The sample holds many counts of this clonotype. The genes are TRBV20-1 and TRBJ2-7; D is ambiguous. Germline-derived CDR1 and CDR2 are DFQATT and SNEGSKA (reference sequence). This CDR3 has 11 amino acids. V shed 6 bases and J shed 4 bases, with 10 bases lying between them. Here the CDR3 DNA reads TGCAGTGCCCCTTTCGTTTACGAGCAGTACTTC. Residues: CSAPFVYEQYF.

There are many counts of this clonotype. The V gene is TRBV2, the J gene TRBJ2-1; D may correspond to TRBD1 or TRBD2 (5 bases each). V was pared by 1 base and J by 5 bases, with 12 bases between. The CDR3 is 15 residues long. From germline, CDR1 is SNHLY and CDR2 FYNNEI. CDR3 protein: CASSEGGGPHNEQFF. The CDR3 DNA reads TGTGCCAGCAGTGAAGGTGGGGGACCCCACAATGAGCAGTTCTTC. Looking up the rest from reference TRBV2 and TRBJ2-1 gives the full variable domain: EPEVTQTPSHQVTQMGQEVILRCVPISNHLYFYWYRQILGQKVEFLVSFYNNEISEKSEIFDDQFSVERPDGSNFTLKIRSTKLEDSAMYFCASSEGGGPHNEQFFGPGTRLTVL.

This clonotype was recorded a few times. V is TRBV28 and J is TRBJ2-3; 12 nucleotides line up with TRBD1. The V gene end was trimmed by 4 bases and the J gene end by 4 bases; junction bases not matched to a gene: 9. Germline V gives CDR1 MDHEN, CDR2 SYDVKM. CDR3 length: 17 amino acids. The CDR3 reads CASSSGTGGNWADTQYF. CDR3 sequence (DNA): TGTGCCAGCAGTTCCGGGACAGGGGGCAATTGGGCAGATACGCAGTATTTT.

V gene TRBV11-2 combines with J gene TRBJ2-1; 7 positions match TRBD2. The CDR3 contains 16 residues. The germline CDR1 and CDR2 sequences are SGHAT and FQNNGV. After removal of 5 bases from V and 5 bases from J, the junction contained 12 bases not matched to a gene. The CDR3 sequence: CASSLGGVAGNNEQFF. The CDR3 nucleotides are TGTGCCAGCAGCCTAGGTGGGGTAGCGGGTAACAATGAGCAGTTCTTC.

At least ten counts were recorded for this clonotype. The V call is TRBV11-1, the J call TRBJ2-3; a weak D match, TRBD1 (5 bases). The CDR3 runs 16 residues. Per germline, CDR1 SGHAT and CDR2 FQDESV (reference sequence). V lost 5 bases, J lost 5 bases, and 20 bases lay in between. CDR3 loop: CASSPMAGKRRDTQYF. Here the CDR3 DNA reads TGTGCCAGCAGCCCAATGGCAGGGAAAAGGAGAGATACGCAGTATTTT.

The chain couples TRBV5-4 to TRBJ2-5, with 12 bases matching TRBD2. The CDR3 is 17 amino acids. Per germline, CDR1 SGHNT and CDR2 YYREEE (reference sequence). The V and J ends lost 5 bases and 0 bases, in that order; junction bases with no gene match: 8. Here the CDR3 reads CASRAGTSGSYQETQYF. CDR3 in DNA: TGTGCCAGCAGGGCGGGGACTAGCGGGTCGTACCAAGAGACCCAGTACTTC.

This clonotype was seen a handful of times. V usage is TRBV2 and J usage is TRBJ2-7, with 9 bases that match TRBD2. The CDR3 is made up of 14 amino acids. The V and J ends lost 6 bases and 0 bases, in that order; junction bases with no gene match: 3. Germline CDR1 reads SNHLY; CDR2 reads FYNNEI. The CDR3 DNA follows: TGTGCCAGCAGGCGGGAGGGACTCTCCTACGAGCAGTACTTC. Amino acids: CASRREGLSYEQYF. The entire variable domain, with the rest obtained from reference TRBV2 and TRBJ2-7, is as follows: EPEVTQTPSHQVTQMGQEVILRCVPISNHLYFYWYRQILGQKVEFLVSFYNNEISEKSEIFDDQFSVERPDGSNFTLKIRSTKLEDSAMYFCASRREGLSYEQYFGPGTRLTVT.

The chain joins TRBV20-1 to TRBJ1-2; D unclear. The CDR3 loop spans 12 amino acids. The V and J ends lost 3 bases and 7 bases respectively, with 12 bases between them. Germline CDR1 is DFQATT and CDR2 is SNEGSKA (reference sequence). CDR3 in amino acids: CSASDGFFGYTF. The CDR3 DNA is TGCAGTGCTAGTGACGGGTTCTTTGGCTACACCTTC.

The V gene is TRBV2, the J gene TRBJ2-2; D ambiguous. V was pared by 6 bases and J by 6 bases, with 20 bases between. The CDR3 is made up of 16 amino acids. The germline V gene has CDR1 SNHLY and CDR2 FYNNEI. CDR3 in DNA: TGTGCCAGCAGCGCTCGACGGAACATGGTCGCCGGGGAGCTGTTTTTT. It specifies CASSARRNMVAGELFF.

The chain joins TRBV5-1 to TRBJ2-5; 10 positions agree with TRBD2. Germline CDR1 and CDR2: SGHRS and YFSETQ. Trimming at V came to 0 bases and at J to 4 bases, leaving 6 bases not matched to a gene. This CDR3 is built from 16 residues. DNA for the CDR3: TGCGCCAGCAGCTTGGATAATCTAGCGGGAGCAGAGACCCAGTACTTC. The encoded protein is CASSLDNLAGAETQYF.

The table lists this clonotype with many counts. This chain connects TRBV28 to TRBJ1-4, with D possibly TRBD1 on 6 matching bases. The germline V gene encodes CDR1 MDHEN and CDR2 SYDVKM. This CDR3 region has 15 residues. Deletions cut 4 bases from V and 2 bases from J, with 11 bases between. This CDR3 is CASSSYRVTNEKLFF. The CDR3 DNA reads TGTGCCAGCAGTTCCTACAGGGTTACTAATGAAAAACTGTTTTTT.

The rearrangement links TRBV6-1 to TRBJ2-5; the match to TRBD1 covers 7 bases. The trim removed 2 bases at V and 2 bases at J, leaving 2 bases unmatched. This CDR3 region has 14 residues. Germline CDR1 is MNHNS and CDR2 is SASEGT. The CDR3 nucleotides read TGTGCCAGCAGTGAAATGGGACAGCAAGAGACCCAGTACTTC. Translation gives CASSEMGQQETQYF.

In this sample, this clonotype turned up a few times. The chain links TRBV10-3 to TRBJ2-1; 10 bases line up with TRBD2. The CDR3 is made up of 16 amino acids. V trimming: 4 bases; J trimming: 3 bases; junction bases outside the gene matches: 6. The germline gives CDR1 ENHRY, CDR2 SYGVKD. CDR3: CAISGTSGFVYNEQFF. In DNA form, the CDR3 reads TGTGCCATCAGTGGGACTAGCGGATTTGTCTACAATGAGCAGTTCTTC.

Ten or more counts support this clonotype. The CDR3 reads CASSSRDRGLGEQFF. The CDR3 DNA sequence: TGTGCCAGCAGTTCCCGGGACAGGGGGCTGGGTGAGCAGTTCTTC. The J gene is TRBJ2-1, the V gene TRBV12-3 or TRBV12-4, with 12 bases that match TRBD1. The CDR3 length is 15 residues. Trimming cost V 4 bases and J 9 bases; bases outside gene matches: 7.

In this sample, this clonotype turned up a few times. The J gene is TRBJ1-4, the V gene TRBV7-2, with D uncertain. The CDR3 runs to 14 residues. Germline lookup yields CDR1 SGHTA and CDR2 FQGNSA. The V end lost 1 base, the J end lost 11 bases, and 14 bases lay between the germline ends. CDR3 DNA sequence: TGTGCCAGCAGCTTAGGGGCAACCTCATGGAAACTGTTTTTT. Translating gives CASSLGATSWKLFF.